This T cell receptor beta chain was captured in a study of T cells in Graves' hyperthyroidism and ophthalmopathy. About the research overall: It was at initial diagnosis, before any treatment, that peripheral blood was collected. Overall study results and limits: By a 13 V-J model, ophthalmopathy was set apart from stable hyperthyroidism.

This clonotype was seen many times. Antigen specificity is unknown. Any patient presenting with uncontrolled infection, other autoimmune disease, pregnancy or lactation was left out. Diagnoses were made from clinical symptoms, serum measures (thyroxine and TRAb), thyroid ultrasound and orbital computed tomography. What was amplified from RNA transcripts were TCR beta CDR3 regions. First-round RT-PCR of the TCR CDR3 relied on the HTBI primer set. MiXCR was run by TCRdb on the multiplex PCR reads, yielding one entry per CDR3 protein. Here the sample spans a few hundred thousand distinct CDR3 sequences, approximately 22% being singletons. The TCR originated in a woman aged 45-65 years with Graves' hyperthyroidism. Material for sequencing was blood.

DNA of the CDR3: TGCGCCAGCAGCTTGCCCATTGGGAACGAGCAGTACTTC. This sequence encodes CASSLPIGNEQYF. The chain employs TRBV5-1 and TRBJ2-7; the D is unclear. Germline values: CDR1 SGHRS, CDR2 YFSETQ. V lost 1 base and J 5 bases, leaving 10 bases between the germline ends. The CDR3 is made up of 13 amino acids.